The clone carrying this T cell receptor (beta chain) was counted once. The CDR3 length is 15 residues. In germline, CDR1 is MNHNY, CDR2 SVGAGI (reference sequence). The V end lost 4 bases, the J end lost 2 bases, and 12 bases lay between the germline ends. This record comes from a study of ipilimumab plus nivolumab after autologous stem cell transplantation. Patients received nivolumab 3 mg/kg at weeks 1, 4, 7, 10, then fortnightly to week 26. Repertoires were generated with immunoSEQ multiplex PCR, while TCRdb's copy carries only in-frame clones and drops some. The sample contains about 83,000 clones, 75% to 85% of which appear only once.

This chain connects TRBV6-6 to TRBJ1-5, with D tentatively TRBD1 (5 bases). The receptor comes from a male donor with diffuse large B-cell lymphoma. Here the sequenced sample was PBMCs, taken in a trial of ipilimumab plus nivolumab as post-transplant consolidation. CDR3 in DNA: TGTGCCAGCAGTTCGCAGGGAGGTGGCAATCAGCCCCAGCATTTT. Amino acids: CASSSQGGGNQPQHF.